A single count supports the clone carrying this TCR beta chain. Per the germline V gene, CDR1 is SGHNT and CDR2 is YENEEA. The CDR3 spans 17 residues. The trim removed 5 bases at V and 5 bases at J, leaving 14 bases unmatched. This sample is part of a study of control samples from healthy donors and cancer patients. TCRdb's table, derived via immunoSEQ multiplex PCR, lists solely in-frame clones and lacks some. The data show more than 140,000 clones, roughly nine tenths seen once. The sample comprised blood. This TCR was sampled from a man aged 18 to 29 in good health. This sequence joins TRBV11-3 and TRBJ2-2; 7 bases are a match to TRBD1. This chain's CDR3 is CASSPPQGTGVTGELFF. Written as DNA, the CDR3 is TGTGCCAGCAGCCCCCCCCAGGGCACAGGGGTGACCGGGGAGCTGTTTTTT. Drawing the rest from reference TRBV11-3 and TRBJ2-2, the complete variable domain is EAGVVQSPRYKIIEKKQPVAFWCNPISGHNTLYWYLQNLGQGPELLIRYENEEAVDDSQLPKDRFSAERLKGVDSTLKIQPAELGDSAVYLCASSPPQGTGVTGELFFGEGSRLTVL.